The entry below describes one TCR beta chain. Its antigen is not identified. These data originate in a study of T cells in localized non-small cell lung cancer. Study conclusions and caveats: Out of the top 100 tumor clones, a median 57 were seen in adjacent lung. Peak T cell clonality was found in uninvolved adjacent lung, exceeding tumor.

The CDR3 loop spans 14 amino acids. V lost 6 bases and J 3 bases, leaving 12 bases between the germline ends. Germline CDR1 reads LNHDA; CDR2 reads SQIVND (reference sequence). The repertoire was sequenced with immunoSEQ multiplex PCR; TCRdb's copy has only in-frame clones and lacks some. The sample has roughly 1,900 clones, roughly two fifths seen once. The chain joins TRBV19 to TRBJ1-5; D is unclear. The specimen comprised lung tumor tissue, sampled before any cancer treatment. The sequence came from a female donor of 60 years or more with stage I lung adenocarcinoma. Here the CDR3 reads CASSARPPNQPQHF. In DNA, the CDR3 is TGTGCCAGTAGCGCTAGACCTCCCAATCAGCCCCAGCATTTT. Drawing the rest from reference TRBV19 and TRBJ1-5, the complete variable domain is DGGITQSPKYLFRKEGQNVTLSCEQNLNHDAMYWYRQDPGQGLRLIYYSQIVNDFQKGDIAEGYSVSREKKESFPLTVTSAQKNPTAFYLCASSARPPNQPQHFGDGTRLSIL.